The rows below give T cell receptor beta chains drawn from one sample of a study of OX40 agonist ivuxolimab in advanced cancers. Sequencing used immunoSEQ multiplex PCR; TCRdb keeps in-frame clones, though not all of them. This sample has tens of thousands of clones, with about 88% found just once. Here the sequenced sample was CD4+ or CD8+ T cells sorted from blood, taken in a trial of the OX40 agonist ivuxolimab. The receptors stem from an adult with an advanced solid tumor such as melanoma, head and neck, liver or kidney cancer. Both conserved end residues are trimmed from each CDR3. The order of the fields is clone size, J gene, V gene, CDR3 protein. Clone size is not always given. Where it is, it says once, few, many or a class for expanded clones.

clone size: once; J gene: TRBJ2-1; V gene: TRBV6-5; CDR3 protein: ASSYWGGSSYNEQF
clone size: few; J gene: TRBJ2-3; V gene: TRBV6-1; CDR3 protein: ASSLDRGIDTQY
clone size: .; J gene: TRBJ1-3; V gene: TRBV2; CDR3 protein: ASREGQGQKGNTIY
clone size: .; J gene: TRBJ2-2; V gene: TRBV7-9; CDR3 protein: ASWSGSTGELF
clone size: .; J gene: TRBJ2-7; V gene: TRBV12-5; CDR3 protein: ASGLVNQFHTPSYEQY
clone size: .; J gene: TRBJ2-1; V gene: TRBV30; CDR3 protein: AWSVRDPSKRKEQF
clone size: .; J gene: TRBJ1-3; V gene: TRBV28; CDR3 protein: ASSFAGRGNTIY
clone size: .; J gene: TRBJ1-2; V gene: TRBV2; CDR3 protein: ASSETWAGSGNYGYT
clone size: .; J gene: TRBJ2-2; V gene: TRBV6-4; CDR3 protein: ASSRTGNTGELF
clone size: once; J gene: TRBJ2-1; V gene: TRBV9; CDR3 protein: ASSPREPYNEQF
clone size: .; J gene: TRBJ2-5; V gene: TRBV5-1; CDR3 protein: ASSSPTQETQY
clone size: .; J gene: TRBJ2-1; V gene: TRBV10-3; CDR3 protein: AISETRDRPYNEQF
clone size: once; J gene: TRBJ2-2; V gene: TRBV5-1; CDR3 protein: ASTESAGWGGELF
clone size: .; J gene: TRBJ1-1; V gene: TRBV10-3; CDR3 protein: AISESGSSAVAF
clone size: few; J gene: TRBJ1-5; V gene: TRBV19; CDR3 protein: ASSILGSSDQPQH
clone size: .; J gene: TRBJ2-3; V gene: TRBV28; CDR3 protein: ASSTIDLRLLTDTQY
clone size: .; J gene: TRBJ2-1; V gene: TRBV27; CDR3 protein: ASSFGRELSHEQF
clone size: .; J gene: TRBJ2-5; V gene: TRBV5-1; CDR3 protein: ASSENQETQY
clone size: .; J gene: TRBJ2-5; V gene: TRBV11-1; CDR3 protein: ASSRSGRAGETQY
clone size: .; J gene: TRBJ1-2; V gene: TRBV11-3; CDR3 protein: ASSSQGDAYGYT
clone size: .; J gene: TRBJ2-1; V gene: TRBV9; CDR3 protein: ASSTQGSSGSWGNEQF
clone size: .; J gene: TRBJ2-2; V gene: TRBV5-1; CDR3 protein: ASSLGPSNTGELF
clone size: once; J gene: TRBJ2-1; V gene: TRBV10-2; CDR3 protein: ASSNTGGEF
clone size: once; J gene: TRBJ1-1; V gene: TRBV18; CDR3 protein: ASSPRWGAGNTEAF
clone size: .; J gene: TRBJ1-6; V gene: TRBV11-3; CDR3 protein: ASSLGTGNSPLH
clone size: once; J gene: TRBJ2-3; V gene: TRBV11-3; CDR3 protein: ASSSSGTSGPGDTQY
clone size: .; J gene: TRBJ2-2; V gene: TRBV11-3; CDR3 protein: ASSFTYTGELF
clone size: .; J gene: TRBJ2-2; V gene: TRBV2; CDR3 protein: ASSEWTSPTGELF
clone size: .; J gene: TRBJ2-7; V gene: TRBV27; CDR3 protein: ASSTRDYSFEQY
clone size: .; J gene: TRBJ2-5; V gene: TRBV9; CDR3 protein: ASSPSQETQY
clone size: few; J gene: TRBJ2-1; V gene: TRBV19; CDR3 protein: ASSIGWEGAYNEQF
clone size: .; J gene: TRBJ1-5; V gene: TRBV28; CDR3 protein: ASSFKVKFNFYQPQH
clone size: once; J gene: TRBJ2-2; V gene: TRBV19; CDR3 protein: ASRKGLADTGELF